The 8 T cell receptor beta chains below were found in one sample sequenced in a study of blood T cells in healthy people across ages. It was with a sample-barcoded 5' primer and a J-beta primer mix that a second PCR of about 6 to 12 cycles was run. MiXCR was run by TCRdb on the 5' RACE reads, yielding one entry per CDR3 protein. The table lists 1.2 million to 1.5 million distinct CDR3 sequences, approximately 60% of them singletons. Sequencing was carried out using blood. These receptors came from a young man in good health.

The chain is built from TRBV7-9 and TRBJ2-7; a possible D gene is TRBD1 (5 bases). Trimming stripped 5 bases from V and 3 bases from J, with 14 bases between. Germline V gives CDR1 SEHNR, CDR2 FQNEAQ (reference sequence). CDR3 size: 14 residues. In DNA form, the CDR3 reads TGTGCCAGCAGCGTAGATGACAGCAACTACGAGCAGTACTTC. Its protein is CASSVDDSNYEQYF. The full variable domain, completed using reference TRBV7-9 and TRBJ2-7, is DTGVSQNPRHKITKRGQNVTFRCDPISEHNRLYWYRQTLGQGPEFLTYFQNEAQLEKSRLLSDRFSAERPKGSFSTLEIQRTEQGDSAMYLCASSVDDSNYEQYFGPGTRLTVT.

CDR3 DNA: TGCGCCAGCAGCCAAGATTTGGGGGCGATCCATGAGCAGTTCTTC. This gives the protein CASSQDLGAIHEQFF. The V call is TRBV4-3, the J call TRBJ2-1, with a weak D call TRBD1 (6 bases). V lost 0 bases and J 8 bases, leaving 14 bases between the germline ends. CDR3 length: 15 residues. The germline V gene has CDR1 LGHNA and CDR2 YSLEER.

The chain couples TRBV11-2 to TRBJ2-2; D is unclear. Trimming removed 4 bases from V and 1 base from J, with 10 bases in between. Germline CDR1 and CDR2: SGHAT and FQNNGV. This CDR3 has 15 amino acids. In DNA form, the CDR3 reads TGTGCCAGCAGCTCCGGACCGCTGAACACCGGGGAGCTGTTTTTT. Amino acids: CASSSGPLNTGELFF.

The rearrangement links TRBV6-6 to TRBJ2-7; 9 bases map to TRBD1. V lost 5 bases, J lost 7 bases, and 3 bases stayed unmatched. The CDR3 loop spans 12 amino acids. Germline V CDR1 and CDR2: MNHNY, SVGAGI (reference sequence). For the CDR3, the DNA is TGTGCCAGCAGTGGACAGGGGTGGGAGCAGTACTTC. Protein product: CASSGQGWEQYF.

The chain recombines TRBV24-1 with TRBJ2-1; 7 bases agree with TRBD2. Germline V gives CDR1 KGHDR, CDR2 SFDVKD. This CDR3 has 12 residues. The V segment lost 1 base and the J segment 15 bases; nucleotides outside the gene matches: 5. The chain's CDR3 is CATSDFGPGGFF. The CDR3 nucleotides read TGTGCCACCAGTGATTTCGGGCCGGGAGGGTTCTTC.

The table lists this clonotype with a few counts. The rearrangement links TRBV27 to TRBJ1-5; the D is unclear. Germline V gene data show CDR1 as MNHEY and CDR2 as SMNVEV (reference sequence). The V and J ends lost 6 bases and 4 bases respectively, with 10 bases between them. The CDR3 loop spans 13 amino acids. The CDR3 DNA reads TGTGCCAGCAGCCCGATGGGAAATCAGCCCCAGCATTTT. Encoded protein: CASSPMGNQPQHF.

The table lists this clonotype with a few counts. The chain links TRBV10-1 to TRBJ1-2, with D perhaps TRBD1 (5 bases). The CDR3 runs 15 residues. Per the germline V gene, CDR1 is WNHNN and CDR2 is SYGVQD (reference sequence). The ends were cut back, 2 bases at V and 5 bases at J, with 15 bases in the middle. In DNA form, the CDR3 reads TGCGCCAGCAGTGAGAATTCCGGGACGGGGTATGGCTACACCTTC. Translated, it gives CASSENSGTGYGYTF.

The chain recombines TRBV20-1 with TRBJ2-6; the D gene could be TRBD1 or TRBD2 (5 bases each). The V and J ends lost 3 bases and 0 bases respectively, with 9 bases between them. The CDR3 runs to 15 residues. Germline V gene data show CDR1 as DFQATT and CDR2 as SNEGSKA (reference sequence). As DNA, the CDR3 is TGCAGTGCTAGTGAGGGGAGCTCTGGGGCCAACGTCCTGACTTTC. Its translation: CSASEGSSGANVLTF.